Detailed here is one T cell receptor (beta chain). The antigen remains unidentified. Using its own MiXCR run on the 5' RACE reads, TCRdb lists one record per CDR3 protein. The data hold some 630,000 distinct CDR3 sequences, with around 7.4% observed a single time. This sample was taken from a study of identical twins. General observations from the study: Excess low generation probability was seen in twin-shared out-of-frame alpha sequences. Beta out-of-frame sequences displayed a weaker excess of sharing between twins. Zero-insertion results could be subject to partial confounding by invariant MAIT and iNKT cells.

Healthy Caucasian individuals made up all the donors. Trimming removed 11 bases from V and 2 bases from J, with 20 bases in between. Germline V gene sequence: CDR1 MGHRA, CDR2 YSYEKL. The CDR3 consists of 15 residues. These records were also assigned to another study, of yellow fever vaccine responses in identical twins.

The clonotype originates from a woman under 30 in good health. The sequenced sample consisted of PBMCs. The rearrangement joins TRBV4-1 to TRBJ2-3; TRBD2 is a possible D gene (5 bases). As DNA, the CDR3 is TGCGCCTACCGACTCCGACTATATTTCACAGATACGCAGTATTTT. Its protein is CAYRLRLYFTDTQYF.